This T cell receptor beta chain was observed in a study of PD-L1 blockade in urothelial cancer. Overall study: There were a median of around 140,000 T cells in blood samples.

V shed 5 bases and J shed 2 bases, with 15 bases lying between them. This CDR3 has 15 residues. Germline CDR1 is SGHTA and CDR2 is FQGNSA. Patients each gave 1 to 8 samples, pretreatment and on-treatment. Sequencing was performed with immunoSEQ multiplex PCR; in TCRdb, only in-frame clones are kept and a portion is missing. The top ten clones hold approximately 5% of a sample with about 72,000 clones, roughly 84% of them seen once. The sequence was collected from a man aged 70 or older with urothelial cancer. The source material was PBMCs, sampled around atezolizumab (anti-PD-L1) treatment. The chain combines TRBV7-2 with TRBJ1-2, with a tentative D call TRBD1 (6 bases). The CDR3 is CASSLETGLNYGYTF. CDR3 nucleotides: TGTGCCAGCAGCCTGGAGACAGGACTGAACTATGGCTACACCTTC.